Below, 4 T cell receptor beta chains from the same sample are listed, as sequenced in a study of cytomegalovirus exposure and HLA in healthy donors. The PCR employed 60 Vbeta primers together with 13 Jbeta primers. The table came from immunoSEQ multiplex PCR; TCRdb's copy has only in-frame clones and leaves some out. The table records 130,000 to 150,000 clones, around 78% of them present only once. The sample was PBMCs. Every receptor here comes from a woman younger than 30 in good health and CMV-seropositive.

The chain uses TRBV19 and TRBJ2-3, with 8 bases matching TRBD1. After removal of 4 bases from V and 0 bases from J, the junction contained 3 bases not matched to a gene. The CDR3 sequence is 15 residues long. Looked up from germline, CDR1 is LNHDA and CDR2 is SQIVND (reference sequence). The CDR3 DNA follows: TGTGCCAGTAGTACGGACAGGGCTAGCACAGATACGCAGTATTTT. Protein: CASSTDRASTDTQYF.

The chain uses TRBV6-5 and TRBJ1-2; a possible D gene is TRBD1 (6 bases). The length of the CDR3 is 14 residues. Trimming shortened V by 6 bases and J by 4 bases, and 15 bases separated the two germline ends. Per germline, CDR1 MNHEY and CDR2 SVGAGI. DNA of the CDR3: TGTGCCAGCAGAGGGGGGGAGGCCTCCTATGGCTACACCTTC. Its translation is CASRGGEASYGYTF.

This clone showed up just a few times. The CDR3 DNA reads as TGTGCCAGCAGCACAGACAGGGGGCAGGGCACTGAAGCTTTCTTT. It is translated as CASSTDRGQGTEAFF. V usage is TRBV5-4 and J usage is TRBJ1-1, with 10 positions matching TRBD1. With V trimmed by 4 bases and J by 4 bases, 7 bases remained unmatched. Germline CDR1 and CDR2: SGHNT and YYREEE (reference sequence). The length of the CDR3 is 15 residues.

The chain is built from TRBV6-1 and TRBJ1-1, with 7 bases aligning to TRBD1. The CDR3 length is 15 residues. The J segment lost 0 bases and the V segment lost 6 bases, leaving 7 bases of the junction unmatched. CDR1 is MNHNS and CDR2 is SASEGT in the germline V gene. DNA of the CDR3: TGTGCCAGCAGCCGAGAGGGGGCTATGAACACTGAAGCTTTCTTT. Encoded protein: CASSREGAMNTEAFF.